This TCR beta chain originates from a study of identical twins' blood T cells. About this clonotype itself: As yet, its antigen is unknown.

Libraries were made from RNA as TCR cDNA, using a modified protocol. Per the authors' pipeline: Each library had about 2 to 4 million CDR3 reads and about 90,000 to nearly 500,000 clonotypes. TCRdb itself ran the 5' RACE reads through MiXCR, one entry per CDR3 protein. The V and J calls follow TCRdb's processing rather than the paper's. The sample contains 300,000 to 450,000 distinct CDR3 sequences, more than 25% of which appear only once. The CDR3 has 14 residues. Trimming removed 2 bases from V and 4 bases from J, with 11 bases in between. In germline, CDR1 is LGHNA, CDR2 YSLEER. The study's findings and limits: Shared CDR3 clonotype counts between two donors mainly tracked the product of their cloneset sizes, twins included.

The genes are TRBV4-3 and TRBJ1-2; D not resolved. This clonotype originated in a woman aged 18-55 years in good health. Sequencing was performed on PBMCs. The CDR3 protein is CASSQIRFAYGYTF. As DNA, the CDR3 is TGCGCCAGCAGCCAAATTAGATTCGCCTATGGCTACACCTTC.